The 4 T cell receptor beta chains listed next were all sequenced from one sample in a study of T cells in Graves' hyperthyroidism and ophthalmopathy. Researchers amplified the TCR beta CDR3 regions from RNA transcripts. A first-round RT-PCR of the TCR CDR3 used the HTBI primer set. One entry per CDR3 protein results from TCRdb running MiXCR on the multiplex PCR reads. There are about 98,000 distinct CDR3 sequences in the sample; 35% to 50% occur only once, and approximately 10% lies in the top ten. Sequencing input: peripheral blood or thyroid tissue (not recorded which). Source of these receptors: a woman in her 30s with Graves' hyperthyroidism.

This clonotype was recorded only once. The DNA of the CDR3 is TGTGCCAGCAGTGATCCCTCGGGAGGACATGAGCAGTACTTC. It translates to CASSDPSGGHEQYF. J is TRBJ2-7 and V is TRBV2, with TRBD2 identical over 7 bases. Unmatched junction bases numbered 9, after V lost 3 bases and J lost 7 bases. This CDR3 has 14 amino acids. Germline-derived CDR1 and CDR2 are SNHLY and FYNNEI.

This clonotype was seen ten or more times. The chain employs TRBV5-1 and TRBJ2-5, with 9 positions matching TRBD1. The germline V gene encodes CDR1 SGHRS and CDR2 YFSETQ. This CDR3 contains 14 residues. J gave up 5 bases and V 0 bases, and 2 bases lay outside the gene matches. CDR3 in amino acids: CASSLGQGVETQYF. The CDR3, as DNA: TGCGCCAGCAGCTTGGGACAGGGGGTCGAGACCCAGTACTTC.

This clonotype occurred many times. This chain uses TRBV2 with TRBJ2-7, with a weak D call TRBD2 (6 bases). V gave up 6 bases and J gave up 4 bases, with 22 bases separating them. Germline values: CDR1 SNHLY, CDR2 FYNNEI. The CDR3 sequence is 16 residues long. This chain's CDR3 is CASSQDTGESRYEQYF. The CDR3, as DNA: TGTGCCAGCAGCCAAGATACGGGGGAGTCTCGTTACGAGCAGTACTTC.

This clonotype was seen ten or more times. The CDR3 DNA follows: TGTGCCAGCAGCTCGGGACGGACCCAGTACTTC. Translating gives CASSSGRTQYF. The V call is TRBV6-5, the J call TRBJ2-5; D may be TRBD1 or TRBD2 (5 bases each). Germline loops: CDR1 MNHEY, CDR2 SVGAGI. V gave up 6 bases and J gave up 7 bases, with 9 bases separating them. There are 11 residues in the CDR3.